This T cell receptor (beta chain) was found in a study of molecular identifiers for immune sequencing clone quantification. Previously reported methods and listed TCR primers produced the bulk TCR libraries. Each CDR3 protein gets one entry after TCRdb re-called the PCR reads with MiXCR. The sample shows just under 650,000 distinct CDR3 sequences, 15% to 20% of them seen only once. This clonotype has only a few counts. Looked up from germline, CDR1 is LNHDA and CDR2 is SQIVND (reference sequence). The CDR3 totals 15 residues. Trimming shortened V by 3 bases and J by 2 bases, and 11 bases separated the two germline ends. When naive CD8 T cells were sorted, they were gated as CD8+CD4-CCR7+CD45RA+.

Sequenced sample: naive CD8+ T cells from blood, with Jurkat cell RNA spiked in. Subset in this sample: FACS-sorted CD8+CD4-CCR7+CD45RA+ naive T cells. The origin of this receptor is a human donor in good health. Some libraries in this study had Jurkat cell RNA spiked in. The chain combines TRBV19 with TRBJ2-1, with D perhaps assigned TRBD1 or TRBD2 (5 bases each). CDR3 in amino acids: CASSIGQGPYNEQFF. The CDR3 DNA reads TGTGCCAGTAGTATTGGGCAGGGACCCTACAATGAGCAGTTCTTC.